Presented here are 24 T cell receptor beta chains from one specimen sequenced in a study of T cells in Graves' hyperthyroidism and ophthalmopathy. The source material, RNA transcripts, was used to amplify TCR beta CDR3 regions. Carried out on the TCR CDR3, a first-round RT-PCR used the HTBI primer set. From the multiplex PCR reads, TCRdb called clonotypes with MiXCR, one entry per CDR3 protein. This repertoire shows about 600,000 distinct CDR3 sequences, roughly 15% found once; its top ten account for 12%. Specimen: blood. These receptors came from a woman aged 50 to 60 with Graves' ophthalmopathy.

This clonotype was recorded many times. The chain employs TRBV7-2 and TRBJ2-4; the D call may be TRBD1 or TRBD2 (5 bases each). CDR1 and CDR2 from the germline V gene are SGHTA and FQGNSA. Trimming removed 0 bases from V and 10 bases from J, with 10 bases in between. This CDR3 comprises 13 residues. CDR3 nucleotides: TGTGCCAGCAGCTTAGCGTTAGAGGGGATTCAGTACTTC. It encodes CASSLALEGIQYF.

V and J are TRBV7-2 and TRBJ2-3, with D maybe TRBD2 (5 bases). The CDR3 runs to 11 residues. The V gene's germline CDR1 is SGHTA and CDR2 FQGNSA. Trimming shortened V by 6 bases and J by 7 bases, and 8 bases separated the two germline ends. CDR3 sequence: CASRGVYTQYF. CDR3 DNA sequence: TGTGCCAGCAGGGGAGTCTATACGCAGTATTTT.

The rearrangement links TRBV4-3 to TRBJ2-2; 7 bases are shared with TRBD1. Germline V gene sequence: CDR1 LGHNA, CDR2 YSLEER. The junction had 7 bases not matched to a gene; V was cut back by 1 base and J by 5 bases. CDR3 size: 16 residues. The CDR3 sequence: CASSQVTGRGTGELFF. CDR3 coding DNA: TGCGCCAGCAGCCAAGTGACAGGGCGAGGGACCGGGGAGCTGTTTTTT.

There are a few counts of this clonotype. The rearrangement uses TRBV5-8 and TRBJ2-2; D ambiguous. Trimming pared 0 bases from V and 6 bases from J, leaving 9 bases between. The V gene's germline CDR1 is SGHTS and CDR2 YDEGEE. CDR3 length equals 14 residues. The DNA of the CDR3 is TGTGCCAGCAGCTTGGACCCCGAGCCCGGGGAGCTGTTTTTT. Amino acids: CASSLDPEPGELFF.

To note about this clonotype: Possible read error: a much larger clone is one base away. In DNA, the CDR3 is TGCAGTGCCCAAAGGTTGGGGATCTGGAATCAGTCCCAGCATTTT. Protein product: CSAQRLGIWNQSQHF. The genes are TRBV20-1 and TRBJ1-5; unclear D gene. Germline CDR1 DFQATT, CDR2 SNEGSKA (reference sequence). This CDR3 has 15 amino acids.

The V gene is TRBV24-1, the J gene TRBJ2-3; D remains unclear. The CDR3 is 14 amino acids. Germline lookup yields CDR1 KGHDR and CDR2 SFDVKD. Trimming removed 4 bases at V and 2 bases at J, with 9 bases between. The DNA for the CDR3 is TGTGCCACCAGTGAGGGGTTATCCACAGATACGCAGTATTTT. Its protein product is CATSEGLSTDTQYF.

The chain is built from TRBV27 and TRBJ2-3; D call uncertain. V dropped 6 bases and J dropped 2 bases, with 15 bases sitting between them. In germline, CDR1 is MNHEY, CDR2 SMNVEV (reference sequence). This CDR3 contains 15 residues. The CDR3 nucleotides are TGTGCCAGCAGCCCCCCCCCGGTCGCCACAGATACGCAGTATTTT. This codes for CASSPPPVATDTQYF.

This clonotype came up a few times. The gene calls are TRBV27 and TRBJ2-6; 7 bases are a match to TRBD1. CDR1 and CDR2 (germline): MNHEY, SMNVEV (reference sequence). The junction had 4 bases not matched to a gene; V was cut back by 2 bases and J by 0 bases. CDR3 size: 17 residues. The CDR3 region has the DNA TGTGCCAGCAGTTTACTTGCAGGGGGCTCTGGGGCCAACGTCCTGACTTTC. Encoded protein: CASSLLAGGSGANVLTF.

This clonotype was counted only a few times. The chain is built from TRBV6-1 and TRBJ2-1; TRBD2 might be the D (6 bases). This CDR3 region has 14 residues. The ends were cut back, 6 bases at V and 7 bases at J, with 16 bases in the middle. Germline V gene lookup returns CDR1 MNHNS and CDR2 SASEGT. CDR3 residues: CASSGTRLVNEQFF. CDR3 DNA sequence: TGTGCCAGCAGCGGGACTCGTTTGGTAAATGAGCAGTTCTTC.

This clonotype has just a few counts. This chain links TRBV28 with TRBJ1-3, with D unresolved. The V and J ends lost 3 bases and 2 bases respectively, with 8 bases between them. Germline CDR1 reads MDHEN; CDR2 reads SYDVKM. The CDR3 runs to 14 residues. CDR3 protein: CASSFSRAGNTIYF. CDR3 bases: TGTGCCAGCAGTTTTTCGAGGGCTGGAAACACCATATATTTT.

At least ten counts were recorded for this clonotype. The chain links TRBV24-1 to TRBJ2-3; 8 bases match TRBD1. Germline V gives CDR1 KGHDR, CDR2 SFDVKD. V shed 3 bases and J 7 bases; nucleotides not matched to a gene: 11. This CDR3 region has 16 residues. The CDR3 sequence is CATSDPTGTGDYTQYF. As DNA, the CDR3 is TGTGCCACCAGTGATCCGACCGGGACAGGAGACTATACGCAGTATTTT.

This clonotype was recorded many times. This chain connects TRBV28 to TRBJ2-5, with 11 bases that match TRBD1. The CDR3 sequence is 17 residues long. The V gene end was trimmed by 2 bases and the J gene end by 0 bases; junction bases not matched to a gene: 5. The germline CDR1 and CDR2 sequences are MDHEN and SYDVKM. Written as DNA, the CDR3 is TGTGCCAGCAGTTTACAGGACAGGGGGCGAAACCAAGAGACCCAGTACTTC. Protein product: CASSLQDRGRNQETQYF.

This clonotype was seen ten or more times. V is TRBV28 and J is TRBJ1-5, with D unclear. In germline, CDR1 is MDHEN, CDR2 SYDVKM. V lost 5 bases and J 0 bases, leaving 11 bases between the germline ends. The length of the CDR3 is 15 residues. Written as DNA, the CDR3 is TGTGCCAGCAGTCCTACCCGAGGTAGCAATCAGCCCCAGCATTTT. This encodes CASSPTRGSNQPQHF.

This clonotype was counted at least ten times. The V and J genes are TRBV3-1 and TRBJ2-7; TRBD1 might be the D (6 bases). Germline V lookup: CDR1 LGHDT, CDR2 YNNKEL (reference sequence). V was pared by 3 bases and J by 6 bases, with 9 bases between. The CDR3 is 12 residues long. The CDR3 protein is CASSQTRGEQYF. The DNA of the CDR3 is TGTGCCAGCAGCCAGACCAGGGGCGAGCAGTACTTC.

In its sample, this clonotype was seen many times. The chain employs TRBV10-3 and TRBJ1-1; TRBD1 matches 9 bases. V shed 0 bases, J shed 7 bases, and the junction held 3 bases outside the gene matches. The CDR3 contains 14 residues. Germline-derived CDR1 and CDR2 are ENHRY and SYGVKD. CDR3 nucleotides: TGTGCCATCAGTGAGTCTCCGGGACAGGGTGAAGCTTTCTTT. Residues: CAISESPGQGEAFF.

Comment on this clonotype: A much larger clone sits a single nucleotide away, making a read error possible. The CDR3 end shows no conserved phenylalanine or tryptophan, and so a read error is likely. This chain connects TRBV27 to TRBJ2-5; maybe TRBD2 (6 bases). This CDR3 has 14 residues. Trimming pared 4 bases from V and 2 bases from J, leaving 11 bases between. Germline CDR1 reads MNHEY; CDR2 reads SMNVEV (reference sequence). CDR3 bases: TGTGCCAGCAGTTCAAGGGACTGGCAAGAGACCCAGTACCTC. Protein sequence: CASSSRDWQETQYL.

The chain combines TRBV15 with TRBJ2-1, with 10 bases identical to TRBD1. In germline, CDR1 is LNHNV, CDR2 YYDKDF (reference sequence). V was clipped by 1 base and J by 7 bases; unmatched bases: 7. This CDR3 is 16 amino acids long. This chain's CDR3 is CATSRAGDRGGNEQFF. The CDR3 coding sequence is TGTGCCACCAGCAGAGCTGGGGACAGGGGTGGGAATGAGCAGTTCTTC. Drawing the rest from reference TRBV15 and TRBJ2-1, the complete variable domain is DAMVIQNPRYQVTQFGKPVTLSCSQTLNHNVMYWYQQKSSQAPKLLFHYYDKDFNNEADTPDNFQSRRPNTSFCFLDIRSPGLGDTAMYLCATSRAGDRGGNEQFFGPGTRLTVL.

The chain combines TRBV6-2 or TRBV6-3 with TRBJ1-6; a possible D gene is TRBD1 (6 bases). Trimming left V 6 bases short and J 7 bases short, with 10 bases between. The CDR3 is 13 amino acids. The V gene's germline CDR1 is MNHEY and CDR2 SVGEGT. In DNA, the CDR3 is TGTGCCAGCAGCGTGGGGACAAATTCACCCCTCCACTTT. As protein: CASSVGTNSPLHF.

This chain uses TRBV4-2 with TRBJ1-5; a weak D match, TRBD1 (6 bases). The V gene's germline CDR1 is LGHNA and CDR2 YNFKEQ. V lost 2 bases to trimming and J lost 4 bases, with 9 bases between them. The CDR3 loop spans 14 amino acids. The CDR3 loop reads CASSQQGQNQPQHF. For the CDR3, the DNA is TGTGCCAGCAGCCAACAGGGACAAAATCAGCCCCAGCATTTT.

This clonotype was detected ten times or more. V usage is TRBV5-5 and J usage is TRBJ2-7, with TRBD2 identical over 7 bases. Germline CDR1 SGHKS, CDR2 YYEKEE (reference sequence). The CDR3 spans 11 residues. The junction had 2 bases not matched to a gene; V was cut back by 7 bases and J by 4 bases. CDR3: CASGSGYEQYF. DNA for the CDR3: TGTGCCAGCGGTAGCGGGTACGAGCAGTACTTC.

This clonotype has at least ten counts. The V call is TRBV27, the J call TRBJ1-2, with D unresolved. V was trimmed by 1 base and J by 2 bases, leaving 8 bases between them. The CDR3 runs to 14 residues. CDR1 and CDR2 from the germline V gene are MNHEY and SMNVEV (reference sequence). The CDR3 DNA reads as TGTGCCAGCAGTTTATACGGGGAAAACTATGGCTACACCTTC. Its translation: CASSLYGENYGYTF.

At least ten counts were recorded for this clonotype. The genes are TRBV6-2 or TRBV6-3 and TRBJ2-1; 7 bases fit TRBD2. V lost 5 bases, J lost 2 bases, and 9 bases stayed unmatched. Germline loops: CDR1 MNHEY, CDR2 SVGEGT. The CDR3 totals 16 residues. In nucleotides, the CDR3 is TGTGCCAGCAGTACCCGGCGGGAGTCACCCTACAATGAGCAGTTCTTC. Translating gives CASSTRRESPYNEQFF.

Many counts were recorded for this clonotype. The DNA for the CDR3 is TGCAGTGCGTTGAAGAACACTGAAGCTTTCTTT. Translated: CSALKNTEAFF. The chain couples TRBV20-1 to TRBJ1-1; D not resolved. The germline V gene encodes CDR1 DFQATT and CDR2 SNEGSKA (reference sequence). This CDR3 is built from 11 residues. With 6 bases removed from V and 1 base from J, the gap between germline ends came to 6 bases.

The gene calls are TRBV4-3 and TRBJ1-6; possibly TRBD1 for D (6 bases). The V and J ends lost 5 bases and 8 bases respectively, with 16 bases between them. This CDR3 region has 15 residues. The V gene's germline CDR1 is LGHNA and CDR2 YSLEER. The chain's CDR3 is CASSYRQVVDSPLHF. The CDR3 coding sequence is TGCGCCAGCAGCTATCGACAGGTAGTAGATTCACCCCTCCACTTT.